The 5 T cell receptor beta chains presented below share a single source sample, sequenced in a study of CD8+ T cells in alopecia areata. Once RNA had been extracted, it was reverse transcribed into cDNA to act as the sequencing template. This table comes from immunoSEQ multiplex PCR, and its TCRdb copy is limited to in-frame clones, with some not included. The table has some 190,000 clones, 60% to 70% seen once; the top ten hold over 0.55%. Regarding treatment: oral pan-JAK inhibitor, 5-10 mg twice daily. The sequenced sample was CD4+ T cells sorted from blood, obtained at week 4, from a patient treated with tofacitinib. Receptors were obtained from a human donor with alopecia areata.

The chain couples TRBV2 to TRBJ2-7; 7 nucleotides align to TRBD1. The germline gives CDR1 SNHLY, CDR2 FYNNEI. Trimming removed 6 bases from V and 2 bases from J; junction bases left unmatched: 7. The CDR3 covers 14 residues. CDR3 loop: CASRARQGPYEQYF. In DNA, the CDR3 is TGTGCCAGCAGAGCCAGACAGGGACCCTACGAGCAGTACTTC.

This chain uses TRBV5-1 with TRBJ1-2, with 7 bases fitting TRBD1. The V and J ends lost 0 bases and 8 bases, in that order; junction bases with no gene match: 4. Germline CDR1 is SGHRS and CDR2 is YFSETQ. The CDR3 consists of 13 residues. The CDR3 DNA reads as TGCGCCAGCAGCTTGGGGGACAGCGGCGGCTACACCTTC. It yields the protein CASSLGDSGGYTF. Supplemented by reference TRBV5-1 and TRBJ1-2, the full variable domain reads KAGVTQTPRYLIKTRGQQVTLSCSPISGHRSVSWYQQTPGQGLQFLFEYFSETQRNKGNFPGRFSGRQFSNSRSEMNVSTLELGDSALYLCASSLGDSGGYTFGSGTRLTVV.

The chain carries TRBV28 and TRBJ1-5, with unresolved D. The V and J ends lost 2 bases and 2 bases respectively, with 7 bases between them. Germline values: CDR1 MDHEN, CDR2 SYDVKM. This CDR3 spans 14 amino acids. The CDR3 spells CASSLTAGNQPQHF. The CDR3 DNA follows: TGTGCCAGCAGTTTAACGGCAGGCAATCAGCCCCAGCATTTT.

The chain combines TRBV10-3 with TRBJ1-5, with D maybe TRBD1 (6 bases). The CDR3 extends over 14 amino acids. V gave up 8 bases and J gave up 2 bases, with 13 bases separating them. CDR1 ENHRY and CDR2 SYGVKD come from the germline V gene. Written as DNA, the CDR3 is TGTGCCATCGCCGGGACAAACGGCAATCAGCCCCAGCATTTT. Translated, it gives CAIAGTNGNQPQHF.

This clone has at least ten counts. The rearrangement links TRBV13 to TRBJ1-1; D is uncertain. The CDR3 consists of 13 residues. V lost 1 base, J lost 3 bases, and 6 bases lay in between. The germline V gene encodes CDR1 PRHDT and CDR2 FYEKMQ (reference sequence). The CDR3 DNA follows: TGTGCCAGCAGCTTAGCGCTAGACACTGAAGCTTTCTTT. It encodes CASSLALDTEAFF.